One sample yielded the 10 T cell receptor gamma chains listed below, sequenced in a study of gamma delta lymphoproliferative disorders and STAT genes (dated by TCRdb to 2017 to 2018). The protocol used for the library was multiplex PCR. This sample was sequenced with an Illumina MiSeq. TCRdb processed the public reads again with the CATT caller, after which rows with matching DNA were combined. The sample has 1,500 to 2,000 gamma-chain clones on record, 7% to 8% of them singletons. Jointly, the top ten make up approximately 68% of the sample. For both patients and controls, peripheral blood mononuclear cells were isolated, and the genomic DNA from these cells was used for TCR sequencing. The material sequenced was blood. The receptors derive from a human donor with gamma-delta T-cell large granular lymphocyte leukemia.

This clone occurred many times. The CDR3 sequence: CALWEGRYYKKLF. CDR3 DNA sequence: TGTGCCTTGTGGGAGGGGCGTTATTATAAGAAACTCTTT. The chain recombines TRGV9 with TRGJ1 or TRGJ2. TCRdb leaves out the J gene; it was filled in here by matching the DNA to germline. J was trimmed by 3 bases and V by 2 bases; bases with no gene match: 4. CDR1 and CDR2 from the germline V gene are GITISATS and ISYDGTV (reference sequence). The CDR3 length is 13 residues.

The V segment is TRGV8, and no J call was made. Germline CDR1 reads VENAVY; CDR2 reads YDSYNSRV. This CDR3 contains 10 residues. The CDR3 nucleotides are TGTGCCACTCGGTCACGGGTAAAACTCTTT. Its protein is CATRSRVKLF.

By share of the sample, this clone is medium-sized. This chain uses TRGV2 with TRGJ1 or TRGJ2. TCRdb records no J gene; here it was assigned by comparing the DNA to germline. Trimming took 0 bases from V and 9 from J; bases not matched to a gene: 23. The germline CDR1 and CDR2 sequences are EGSNGY and YDSYNSKV. The CDR3 totals 18 residues. CDR3 residues: CATWDGPIVRVPWFKKLF. For the CDR3, the DNA is TGTGCCACCTGGGACGGGCCGATTGTGCGGGTCCCCTGGTTTAAGAAACTCTTT.

About this clone itself: Its ends do not fully match the called genes, so a read error is possible. This chain uses TRGV10 with TRGJ1 or TRGJ2. No J gene was available from TCRdb, and it was assigned here by a germline match of the DNA. TRGV10 is filed as an ORF, its function uncertain. There are 13 residues in the CDR3. The CDR3 region has the DNA TGCGCGGCGGGATTCACCGATTATTATAAGAAACTCTTT. This sequence encodes CAAGFTDYYKKLF.

Note on this clone: The TCRdb protein, from a much larger clone, departs from this DNA's translation at residue 8, likely by read error; the protein shown derives from the DNA. This chain connects TRGV8 to TRGJP1. The J gene, absent from TCRdb, was called here by matching the DNA to germline. This CDR3 has 14 residues. Trimming at V came to 2 bases and at J to 7 bases, leaving 7 bases not matched to a gene. Germline loops: CDR1 VENAVY, CDR2 YDSYNSRV. For the CDR3, the DNA is TGTGCCACCTGGGATAAGGCCAATGGTTGGTTCAAGATATTT. Translated, it gives CATWDKANGWFKIF.

To note about this clone: It is unclear where the CDR3 begins or ends on the DNA, so no DNA is shown, and the CDR3 is as TCRdb lists it. The V gene is listed as TRGV10; no J gene was called. TRGV10 is filed as an ORF, its function uncertain. The CDR3 is 23 residues long, counting both termini. CDR3: CAAMVGSRYLLKGLGLIVTSKTF.

In its sample, this clone ranks as medium-sized. The same CDR3 can be traced to other DNA sequences in this sample. The gene calls are TRGV2 and TRGJ1 or TRGJ2. Matching the DNA to germline supplied the J gene, which TCRdb does not give. CDR3 length: 15 residues. CDR1 and CDR2 (germline): EGSNGY, YDSYNSKV. J was trimmed by 3 bases and V by 0 bases; bases with no gene match: 8. Here the CDR3 DNA reads TGTGCCACCTGGGACGGGCCTACCCTTTATTATAAGAAACTCTTT. This codes for CATWDGPTLYYKKLF.

By its share, this clone is medium-sized. The chain has TRGV11 and TRGJ1 or TRGJ2. Because TCRdb records no J gene, it was assigned here through a match of the DNA to germline. TRGV11 is an open reading frame, and its role is uncertain. Unmatched junction bases numbered 5, after V lost 6 bases and J lost 0 bases. The CDR3 runs to 14 residues. CDR3 bases: TGTGCCTGCTGGATTCGCCCGAATTATTATAAGAAACTCTTT. As protein: CACWIRPNYYKKLF.

This clone is medium-sized (0.01 to 0.1%) by share. J is TRGJ1 or TRGJ2 and V is TRGV8. TCRdb offers no J gene call, so here the DNA was matched to germline to obtain one. Trimming removed 0 bases from V and 2 bases from J; junction bases left unmatched: 4. Germline V gene data show CDR1 as VENAVY and CDR2 as YDSYNSRV. The CDR3 runs to 14 residues. The CDR3 bases are TGTGCCACCTGGGATAGGTCCGATTATTATAAGAAACTCTTT. Its protein product is CATWDRSDYYKKLF.

This clone rates as medium-sized. The sample has other DNA sequences that encode this CDR3 too. The chain combines TRGV2 with TRGJ1 or TRGJ2. TCRdb offers no J gene call, so here the DNA was matched to germline to obtain one. CDR3 length: 13 amino acids. Trimming cost V 0 bases and J 5 bases; bases outside gene matches: 4. Germline CDR1 reads EGSNGY; CDR2 reads YDSYNSKV. The CDR3 nucleotides are TGTGCCACCTGGGACGGGCTTAATTATAAGAAACTCTTT. It specifies CATWDGLNYKKLF.